Presented here are 9 T cell receptor beta chains from one specimen sequenced in a study of patients and donors after allogeneic stem cell transplantation. TCRdb independently ran MiXCR on the RT-PCR reads; one entry per CDR3 protein. The profile shows approximately 11,000 distinct CDR3 sequences, roughly 21% of them singletons. The sequencing input was blood, either unsorted or a sorted T cell fraction (not recorded which). The receptors originated from a human donor who was either an allogeneic HSCT recipient or a stem cell or donor lymphocyte infusion donor (not recorded which). It is not recorded whose cells these are; they may come from a transplant donor.

This clonotype is a singleton in its sample. This chain links TRBV10-3 with TRBJ1-5; maybe TRBD1 (5 bases). Germline-derived CDR1 and CDR2 are ENHRY and SYGVKD. V shed 3 bases and J shed 0 bases, with 12 bases lying between them. The CDR3 extends over 16 amino acids. As DNA, the CDR3 is TGTGCCATCAGTGACGGGGGGGGGACTAGCAATCAGCCCCAGCATTTT. Translating gives CAISDGGGTSNQPQHF.

There are many counts of this clonotype. The V gene is TRBV12-3 or TRBV12-4, the J gene TRBJ2-2, with TRBD1 matching 7 bases. The length of the CDR3 is 12 residues. CDR3 residues: CATGAPAGELFF. For the CDR3, the DNA is TGTGCTACAGGGGCCCCGGCCGGGGAGCTGTTTTTT.

The chain links TRBV4-2 to TRBJ1-2, with a tentative D call TRBD1 (6 bases). The CDR3 has 19 amino acids. The V gene's germline CDR1 is LGHNA and CDR2 YNFKEQ. V gave up 1 base and J gave up 1 base, with 22 bases separating them. DNA of the CDR3: TGTGCCAGCAGCCAAGGGAGAGGGACAAGGCTTGGAGGTAACTATGGCTACACCTTC. Residues: CASSQGRGTRLGGNYGYTF.

The rearrangement uses TRBV4-3 and TRBJ2-7, with D possibly TRBD2 on 6 matching bases. Per the germline V gene, CDR1 is LGHNA and CDR2 is YSLEER. Trimming left V 0 bases short and J 2 bases short, with 8 bases between. The CDR3 contains 14 residues. CDR3 in DNA: TGCGCCAGCAGCCAAGAGCCGGGAGCCTACGAGCAGTACTTC. As protein: CASSQEPGAYEQYF.

This chain joins TRBV30 and TRBJ2-6; D remains unclear. The CDR3 totals 14 residues. The germline V gene encodes CDR1 GTSNPN and CDR2 SVGIG (reference sequence). The V end was cut by 6 bases, the J end by 2 bases, with 11 bases between. The CDR3 sequence: CACTSWAGANVLTF. In nucleotides, the CDR3 is TGTGCCTGCACATCTTGGGCTGGGGCCAACGTCCTGACTTTC.

This chain joins TRBV25-1 and TRBJ2-3; 11 bases match TRBD2. Germline CDR1 is MGHDK and CDR2 is SYGVNS. The CDR3 spans 16 residues. V lost 2 bases and J lost 1; bases outside the gene matches: 2. The CDR3 spells CASSETTSGGTDTQYF. CDR3 bases: TGTGCCAGCAGTGAAACGACTAGCGGGGGCACAGATACGCAGTATTTT.

This sequence joins TRBV6-5 and TRBJ1-4; no reliable D call. The germline V gene has CDR1 MNHEY and CDR2 SVGAGI. The V gene lost 6 bases and the J gene lost 0 bases, with 14 bases spanning the gap. The CDR3 has 16 residues. CDR3 residues: CASSRNKAPTNEKLFF. Here the CDR3 DNA reads TGTGCCAGCAGCCGTAACAAAGCCCCAACTAATGAAAAACTGTTTTTT.

The CDR3 spells CSAEGDRLWGTEAFF. Written as DNA, the CDR3 is TGCAGTGCCGAGGGGGACAGGCTTTGGGGCACTGAAGCTTTCTTT. The V and J genes are TRBV20-1 and TRBJ1-1; 8 nucleotides agree with TRBD1. CDR3 length: 15 amino acids. With 6 bases clipped from V and 4 bases from J, the junction kept 13 bases outside the gene matches. The germline gives CDR1 DFQATT, CDR2 SNEGSKA (reference sequence).

This clonotype was counted only a few times. V is TRBV9 and J is TRBJ2-2; D possibly corresponds to TRBD1 (5 bases). Trimming stripped 0 bases from V and 6 bases from J, with 6 bases between. Germline CDR1 reads SGDLS; CDR2 reads YYNGEE. There are 13 residues in the CDR3. The CDR3 DNA reads TGTGCCAGCAGCGTAGCAGGGCCCGGGGAGCTGTTTTTT. Translation gives CASSVAGPGELFF.